This record looks at one T cell receptor beta chain sequence and its context. This clonotype was counted ten times or more. Its antigen is still unknown. No much larger clone exists at a distance of one base, and base qualities are not known. The CDR3 has 13 amino acids, counting the end cysteine and phenylalanine. Of the read, only the CDR3 DNA is kept; its 39 bases are in frame from base 1. CDR1 and CDR2 were assigned from the germline V gene (reference sequence) as LGHDT and YNNKEL. V and J are truncated by 2 bases and 6 bases respectively, leaving an intervening sequence of 10 bases. This sample is drawn from a study of regulatory T cells in long-lasting Graves disease (TCRdb year 2021). About the full investigation: Patients with newly diagnosed Graves' disease had been on antithyroid drugs for under 3 months. Peripheral blood TCR sequencing and RNA sequencing compared persistent Graves' disease patients with newly diagnosed Graves' disease patients. The study was registered as a clinical trial and conducted in China. A total of 33 samples underwent TCR sequencing, from about 13 patients with persistent Graves' disease and 20 or so patients with newly diagnosed Graves' disease. Overall study results and their limits: Compared with newly diagnosed patients, patients with persistent Graves' disease had lower TCR Shannon entropy and fewer highly expanded clones, which suggests clonal expansion. The authors acknowledged the small sample size as a limitation that may reduce accuracy. A larger number of public clonotypes was shared among persistent patients (approximately 3,000) than among newly diagnosed patients (roughly 1,000). Preferential use of TRBV28, TRBJ1-2 and TRBJ2-5 was observed in persistent disease, whereas TRBV20-1 and TRBJ2-1 were favored in newly diagnosed disease. Sequencing and analysis were restricted to the TCR beta chain. Because the primary lesion, thyroid tissue, could not be accessed, the study looked at peripheral blood alone.

The time point label here, explained by the study, means: newly diagnosed GD, antithyroid drugs for less than 3 months. For both TCR sequencing and RNA sequencing, RNA was extracted from PBMCs using TRIzol. The diagnosis of Graves' disease followed American Thyroid Association guidelines. Patients were recruited from an endocrinology department in Xi'an, China. Each patient gave roughly 8.4 milliliters of peripheral blood, collected in an EDTA anticoagulant tube. PBMCs were isolated by Ficoll Paque Plus density gradient separation without further T cell sorting. An Agilent 2100 Bioanalyzer and agarose gel were used to check RNA quality, and a NanoDrop 2000 was used to measure RNA concentration. Preparation of the library involved multiplex PCR. Instrument used: Illumina HiSeq 4000. TCR beta libraries were built with iRepertoire HTBI primers and Arm-PCR amplification of CDR3 regions. PCR products were gel purified before sequencing. As for the original processing: Across samples, around 58 TRBV and roughly 13 TRBJ segments were identified and used for gene usage analysis of CDR3 amino acid clonotypes. COPE and FqMerger were used to merge filtered high-quality paired reads into contigs. Contigs were aligned with BLAST to IMGT TRBV, TRBD and TRBJ reference genes, and CDR3 was defined per IMGT. Any clonotype with a frequency above 0.1% was counted as a highly expanded clone. Shannon entropy was used to measure repertoire diversity, and the Gini coefficient was used to measure V-J evenness. A clonotype was considered public if more than one individual shared it. Clones were called with MiXCR by TCRdb after fastp trimmed the public reads at Q25, and only in-frame beta chains were retained. Rows with a matching CDR3 protein are joined into one entry that keeps the most common DNA and genes. The V and J calls were not made by the authors but by TCRdb's processing. For this sample there are around 250,000 distinct CDR3 sequences; 15% to 20% appear just once. Less than 15% of the sample goes to the ten largest clones.

These same data were also listed under a study on T cells in Graves' hyperthyroidism and ophthalmopathy. The second investigation adds: Stable Graves' hyperthyroidism was defined as the absence of progression to ophthalmopathy over 18 months of follow-up. Hyperthyroidism patients were aged 18 to 65 years and newly diagnosed, with disease duration of less than 2 months. The study excluded patients with uncontrolled infections, other autoimmune diseases, pregnancy or lactation. Diagnoses were established on the basis of clinical symptoms, serum thyroxine and TRAb, thyroid ultrasound, and orbital computed tomography. A first-round RT-PCR of the TCR CDR3 used the HTBI primer set with the Qiagen OneStep RT-PCR kit. Blood samples also contained most of the expanded thyroid clonotypes (frequency above 0.001), which suggests that blood repertoires may reflect thyroid immune responses. In cross-validation, a model built on a 13 V-J signature told ophthalmopathy apart from stable hyperthyroidism with under 90% sensitivity and about 81% specificity, and in testing the same model reached 80%/75%. In validation, the model predicted progression to ophthalmopathy with over 65% sensitivity and about 72% specificity, a median of 6.5 months before onset. To identify distinguishing TCR V-J signatures, a discovery cohort of some 100 patients was used, comprising 40 to 45 with Graves' ophthalmopathy and some 60 with stable Graves' hyperthyroidism. Prospective prediction of ophthalmopathy was tested in an independent validation cohort of approximately 19 hyperthyroidism patients and some 17 patients who later progressed to ophthalmopathy. The 90 to 100 discovery patients were randomly divided into training and test sets at a 7:3 ratio. In addition, the study compared T-cell repertoires in thyroid tissue and in blood from several Graves' hyperthyroidism patients. After blood sampling, hyperthyroidism patients were treated with methimazole at a starting dose of 30 mg daily, and ophthalmopathy patients were treated with high-dose intravenous methylprednisolone. Libraries were constructed in a second round of multiplex PCR, after which size selection and purification were carried out. Sequencing of the libraries was done on an Illumina HiSeq2000 using paired-end 100 bp reads. SOAPnuke was used to process the raw data, with reads discarded if the reads contained adapters or uncalled bases, had a mean Phred below 15, or lacked an exact constant-primer or identifier match. COPE v1.2.5 was used to merge high-quality paired reads, and clonotypes were defined as unique nucleotide sequences. MiTCR v1.1 was used to align clonotypes to the IMGT TRBV, TRBD and TRBJ reference segments. Analysis was restricted to V-J combinations with a frequency above 0.0001, which covered 99.2% of repertoires. The TCS score was defined as the ratio of F50 (clonal expansion) to E x V (chaos), calculated using BLOSUM62-based TCRdist between CDR3 peptides within each V-J. Welch's t-statistics and random forest reduced fewer than 600 V-J features to roughly 13, which were used in a naive Bayes classifier (R e1071). Sample size was not statistically predetermined, and blinding of investigators to group allocation was not performed. According to the paper, TCR Vbeta CDR3 sequencing was carried out on roughly 130 peripheral blood samples, which came from around 43 ophthalmopathy, around 74 hyperthyroidism and roughly 17 progressor patients.

The sequences come from peripheral blood mononuclear cells (PBMCs), collected at new diagnosis, from a patient treated with antithyroid drugs. The TCR was taken from a woman under 40 with Graves disease. Donor details come from another sample of the same person, matched by shared clones. Rearrangement joined TRBV3-1 to TRBJ1-2; confidence is insufficient to name the D gene. The nucleotide sequence reads as follows: TGTGCCAGCAGCCAAATCTGGGTCGATGGCTACACCTTC. The resulting protein is CASSQIWVDGYTF.